What follows is one T cell receptor (beta chain) and its context. The sample holds a few counts of this clone. The target of this receptor is not known. Base qualities were left out, and no much larger clone turns up one base away. This record belongs to a study of shared clonotypes between healthy human individuals (dated by TCRdb to the early 2020s). Regarding the research as a whole: A few men and two women, aged 18 to 49 years, made up the cohort. For each donor, three plates each were used for CD4 naive and CD4 memory, two plates were used for CD8 naive, and one plate was used for CD8 memory. Blood TCR repertoires of roughly five healthy adults were deeply sequenced to estimate repertoire size and the extent of clonotype sharing between individuals. To increase sequencing depth and limit assay-specific biases, TCR repertoire library preparation and sequencing were carried out by different laboratories using diverse techniques. Leukapheresis yielded between about 0.9 and 10 billion PBMCs per donor. What the authors observed across the whole study: Compared with non-shared clonotypes, the clonotypes found in all four sorted-subset donors had higher generation probabilities. Rarefaction of sorted-subset datasets indicated incomplete sequencing despite the large sequencing depth. Across a few donors, approximately 4.6% of naive CD4, roughly 3.5% of naive CD8, under 2.5% of memory CD4, and roughly 0.41% of memory CD8 clonotypes were shared. Sampling was restricted to blood, and TCR repertoires in tissues likely differ from the TCR repertoires found in blood. Because the study included a small number of donors, the genetic and exposure-history diversity represented was limited. Pairwise subsampling indicated that sequencing depth was expected to affect the degree of clonotype sharing among donors. Larger estimated clonotype richness was generally found for naive subsets than for memory subsets.

The donors were healthy, HIV-negative adults who had no recently reported acute infections or vaccinations. Only Caucasian adults living in Nashville, Tennessee, USA were represented among the donors. CD4+ T cells were enriched through magnetic negative selection, after which naive cells were positively selected on CD45RA and the remaining negative fraction served as the memory subset. Blood was collected by leukapheresis, and PBMCs were isolated by Ficoll-Histopaque density gradient centrifugation and then cryopreserved in liquid nitrogen vapor phase. Analytical flow cytometry was used to check the purity and quantity of each magnetically sorted T cell population. From each sorted fraction, genomic DNA was isolated and quantified by UV absorbance on a Nanodrop 2000c. CDR1 and CDR2 (WNHNN, SYGVQD) derive from the germline V gene (reference sequence). Between the V and J ends, shortened by 7 bases and 0 bases respectively, the junction contains 18 bases. The CDR3, cysteine through phenylalanine, is 16 amino acids long. Kept here is only the CDR3 DNA, which spans 48 bases and is read in frame from base 1.

TCR CDR3 regions were amplified from genomic DNA by multiplex PCR using the deep immunoSEQ assay. Extracted genomic DNA from each cell subset was spread evenly across all wells of several immunoSEQ 96-well plates, with each plate serving as a replicate. For sorted subsets, roughly 200 ng of genomic DNA, equivalent to tens of thousands of T cell genomes, went into each replicate PCR. The purified libraries were quantified using a Qubit 3.0 fluorometer, sized with a Bioanalyzer 2100, and then quantified again using the KAPA Library Quantification kit. A separate single-read 150-cycle Illumina NextSeq 550 flow cell was used to sequence each immunoSEQ 96-well plate. The study's processing was this. Because the immunoSEQ output held only junctional sequences and lacked quality scores, the filtering could not match the filtering applied to full-length reads. To assign V/J genes and CDR3, sequences were annotated against IMGT germline references using PyIR, a Python wrapper for IgBLAST v1.9. Any read was removed if the V/J assignment was weak (E-value above 1e-6), the CDR3 was missing, or the read contained stop codons, out-of-frame junctions, or ambiguous translated residues. A V3J clonotype was defined by an identical inferred V gene, J gene, and CDR3 amino acid sequence. To compute the percentage overlap between repertoires, the number of shared unique clonotypes was divided by the size of the smaller repertoire. Repertoire richness was assessed with RTK rarefaction, the Chao1 estimator, and Recon v2.1 estimates of unobserved clonotypes. OLGA was used to compute generation probabilities for all TCRbeta clonotypes that the gDNA method yielded from a few donors. Imported from immuneACCESS, the table was reduced by TCRdb to in-frame sequences with V and J called. These copies leave out some clones; in studies compared against another copy, an unresolved V gene accounts for under half, and the cause of the remainder is not known. That table gives V, J and clone size, and the DNA gave D and trimming. The sample table lists a few million clones, roughly 92% of them with a count of one. More than 0.35% of the sample comes from the top ten.

The rearrangement joined TRBV10-1 to TRBJ1-1; the D segment cannot be called with confidence. The receptor was isolated from a man younger than 35 in good health. Some clones in this sample may be carry-over from other donors' samples. The sequencing sample was made of naive CD4+ T cells from PBMCs. Explained via the paper, the cell subset or site label denotes: CD45RA+ positively selected. The DNA sequence follows: TGCGCCAGCACCGAAAGCGGGCTTTCCATGAACACTGAAGCTTTCTTT. Its protein reads: CASTESGLSMNTEAFF.